These T cell receptor beta chains were read from a single sample in a study of OX40 agonist ivuxolimab in advanced cancers. Method: immunoSEQ multiplex PCR; TCRdb's copy keeps in-frame clones and lacks some. The sample records tens of thousands of clones, roughly 91% being singletons. The sample in question was CD4+ or CD8+ T cells sorted from blood, obtained in a trial of the OX40 agonist ivuxolimab. These receptors all stem from an adult with an advanced solid tumor such as melanoma, head and neck, liver or kidney cancer. Both conserved end residues are part of each CDR3. The D gene is left open where the match is weak. Rows may omit the clone size; those that give it use once, few, many or a size class.

v_call	j_call	d_call	clone_size	cdr3_nt	cdr3_aa
TRBV27	TRBJ1-3	TRBD1	once	TGTGCCAGCAGTCCAAACCCCACCGGGACAGTTGGAAACACCATATATTTT	CASSPNPTGTVGNTIYF
TRBV11-2	TRBJ1-5	NA	NA	TGTGCCAGCAGCCCCGGACTTACAACCCCACATAGCAATCAGCCCCAGCATTTT	CASSPGLTTPHSNQPQHF
TRBV14	TRBJ1-2	NA	NA	TGTGCCAGCAGCCATCGGGGGGTTAACTATGGCTACACCTTC	CASSHRGVNYGYTF
TRBV29-1	TRBJ1-1	NA	few	TGCAGCGTTAAGGACGAGAACACTGAAGCTTTCTTT	CSVKDENTEAFF
TRBV5-6	TRBJ2-3	NA	NA	TGTGCCAGCAGCCGGAGCACAGATACGCAGTATTTT	CASSRSTDTQYF
TRBV7-6	TRBJ1-4	NA	once	TGTGCCAGCAGCTTAGTAGTCAACGCAAAAGAAAAACTGTTTTTT	CASSLVVNAKEKLFF
TRBV28	TRBJ1-2	NA	NA	TGTGCCAGCAGTTTTCGGACTGGGGGCAGGTCTAACTATGGCTACACCTTC	CASSFRTGGRSNYGYTF
TRBV19	TRBJ2-2	NA	NA	TGTGCCAGTAGTATAATCGGGAGCCCATTCACCGGGGAGCTGTTTTTT	CASSIIGSPFTGELFF
TRBV7-6	TRBJ2-2	TRBD2	NA	TGTGCCAGCAGCCCTTCAGCGGGGGGCCCCAAGGCCGGGGAGCTGTTTTTT	CASSPSAGGPKAGELFF
TRBV9	TRBJ1-1	NA	NA	TGTGCCAGCAGACCTCCGGGGGCCGGGAACACTGAAGCTTTCTTT	CASRPPGAGNTEAFF
TRBV6-1	TRBJ2-7	NA	once	TGTGCCAGCAGTGAAGGTGGAGGGGACTACGAGCAGTACTTC	CASSEGGGDYEQYF
TRBV25-1	TRBJ1-1	NA	NA	TGTGCCAGCAGTCTGGGGCGAGGGACTGAAGCTTTCTTT	CASSLGRGTEAFF
TRBV15	TRBJ2-7	TRBD1	NA	TGTGCCACCACCGACGACAGGGGGCGATGGTACGAGCAGTACTTC	CATTDDRGRWYEQYF